One and the same sample provided the 24 T cell receptor beta chains below, sequenced in a study of T cell repertoires in cytomegalovirus infection. These TCRs are of unknown antigen specificity. TCRdb reprocessed the reads via MiXCR and lists one record per CDR3 protein. The repertoire includes approximately 730,000 distinct CDR3 sequences, roughly 29% of them detected once, and roughly 14% sits in the top ten. The source was cultured CD8+ T cells from PBMCs, collected from culture after CMV antigen stimulation. These receptors were collected from a human donor in good health (CMV status not recorded). Some clones in this sample may be carry-over from other donors' samples.

The genes are TRBV12-3 or TRBV12-4 and TRBJ2-1, with 12 bases identical to TRBD2. The CDR3 sequence is 15 residues long. V trimming: 5 bases; J trimming: 7 bases; junction bases outside the gene matches: 6. CDR3: CASSRTSGVGNEQFF. In nucleotides, the CDR3 is TGTGCCAGCAGTAGGACTAGCGGGGTGGGGAATGAGCAGTTCTTC.

The chain joins TRBV27 to TRBJ1-5; D is undetermined. The CDR3 sequence is 14 residues long. V lost 3 bases and J 5 bases, leaving 11 bases between the germline ends. CDR1 MNHEY and CDR2 SMNVEV come from the germline V gene (reference sequence). The CDR3 protein is CASSFSGWDQPQHF. CDR3 DNA sequence: TGTGCCAGCAGTTTTTCCGGGTGGGATCAGCCCCAGCATTTT.

This clonotype was counted a few times. V and J are TRBV28 and TRBJ1-5; D is unclear. The CDR3 contains 15 residues. Germline V gives CDR1 MDHEN, CDR2 SYDVKM. Trimming stripped 6 bases from V and 7 bases from J, with 19 bases between. The chain's CDR3 is CASSPSEGIRQPQHF. CDR3 sequence (DNA): TGTGCCAGCAGCCCGAGTGAGGGAATTAGACAGCCCCAGCATTTT.

This clonotype was counted a few times. The chain is built from TRBV12-5 and TRBJ1-1; TRBD1 matches at 10 bases. Germline-derived CDR1 and CDR2 are LGHNT and FRNRAP. V was pared by 3 bases and J by 5 bases, with 6 bases of the junction left unmatched. The CDR3 spans 15 residues. For the CDR3, the DNA is TGTGCTAGTGGTTTATGGACAGGGGGTTTAACTGAAGCTTTCTTT. As protein: CASGLWTGGLTEAFF. The entire variable domain, with the rest obtained from reference TRBV12-5 and TRBJ1-1, is as follows: DARVTQTPRHKVTEMGQEVTMRCQPILGHNTVFWYRQTMMQGLELLAYFRNRAPLDDSGMPKDRFSAEMPDATLATLKIQPSEPRDSAVYFCASGLWTGGLTEAFFGQGTRLTVV.

This clonotype was seen a handful of times. V and J are TRBV12-3 or TRBV12-4 and TRBJ1-3; the D gene is possibly TRBD1 (6 bases). The length of the CDR3 is 13 residues. V lost 8 bases and J lost 0, with 8 bases in between. CDR3 DNA sequence: TGTGCCAGCCCAGGGGCCTCTGGAAACACCATATATTTT. This sequence encodes CASPGASGNTIYF.

The chain is built from TRBV29-1 and TRBJ2-2, with D unclear. There are 13 residues in the CDR3. The germline CDR1 and CDR2 sequences are SQVTM and ANQGSEA. Trimming took 5 bases from V and 0 from J, leaving 7 bases between them. The CDR3 coding sequence is TGCAGCGTTCGGTATTCGAACACCGGGGAGCTGTTTTTT. Its translation is CSVRYSNTGELFF.

The chain carries TRBV20-1 and TRBJ2-1; D ambiguous. CDR3 size: 14 residues. Germline V CDR1 and CDR2: DFQATT, SNEGSKA (reference sequence). Trimming cost V 2 bases and J 0 bases, with 8 bases left between them. The CDR3, as DNA: TGCAGTGCTAGACCCAGGCCCTCCTACAATGAGCAGTTCTTC. Its translation is CSARPRPSYNEQFF.

The count of this clonotype is one. CDR3 DNA sequence: TGCGCCAGCAGCGGAGAACTACCCAGGAGGGACAGCCTTAACTATGGCTACACCTTC. It yields the protein CASSGELPRRDSLNYGYTF. The chain carries TRBV4-1 and TRBJ1-2, with 7 bases aligning to TRBD1. This CDR3 comprises 19 residues. Germline assignment: CDR1 MGHRA and CDR2 YSYEKL. V lost 5 bases and J lost 1; bases outside the gene matches: 19.

Only a few counts were recorded for this clonotype. The chain has TRBV4-1 and TRBJ2-2; TRBD2 matches at 9 bases. The CDR3 is 17 amino acids. Germline loops: CDR1 MGHRA, CDR2 YSYEKL. V shed 3 bases and J 5 bases; nucleotides not matched to a gene: 10. CDR3 sequence (DNA): TGCGCCAGCAGCCACCGAGCGGGGGGCACGGGGACCGGGGAGCTGTTTTTT. This gives the protein CASSHRAGGTGTGELFF.

This CDR3 reads CASSLRSGVRRETQYF. The DNA of the CDR3 is TGTGCCAGCAGCCTACGTAGCGGGGTGAGAAGAGAGACCCAGTACTTC. V and J are TRBV27 and TRBJ2-5, with 8 bases identical to TRBD2. In germline, CDR1 is MNHEY, CDR2 SMNVEV (reference sequence). The CDR3 runs 16 residues. The V and J ends lost 6 bases and 4 bases, in that order; junction bases with no gene match: 13.

The chain employs TRBV9 and TRBJ1-1; the match to TRBD1 covers 8 bases. Germline V gene sequence: CDR1 SGDLS, CDR2 YYNGEE. The CDR3 length is 16 residues. The V and J ends lost 3 bases and 0 bases, in that order; junction bases with no gene match: 7. CDR3 region: CASSAGDRTMNTEAFF. DNA of the CDR3: TGTGCCAGCAGCGCCGGGGACAGGACTATGAACACTGAAGCTTTCTTT. Variable domain in full (rest from reference TRBV9 and TRBJ1-1): DSGVTQTPKHLITATGQRVTLRCSPRSGDLSVYWYQQSLDQGLQFLIQYYNGEERAKGNILERFSAQQFPDLHSELNLSSLELGDSALYFCASSAGDRTMNTEAFFGQGTRLTVV.

This clonotype was detected a few times. This sequence joins TRBV7-9 and TRBJ2-3; D uncertain. Germline V gives CDR1 SEHNR, CDR2 FQNEAQ (reference sequence). V gave up 3 bases and J gave up 0 bases, with 13 bases separating them. The CDR3 contains 16 residues. In nucleotides, the CDR3 is TGTGCCAGCAGCTTCCCACCCTTTACTAGCACAGATACGCAGTATTTT. As protein: CASSFPPFTSTDTQYF.

This clonotype occurred a few times. The chain couples TRBV2 to TRBJ2-1; 10 bases align to TRBD2. With 1 base clipped from V and 4 bases from J, the junction kept 10 bases outside the gene matches. Per the germline V gene, CDR1 is SNHLY and CDR2 is FYNNEI. The CDR3 is made up of 18 amino acids. The CDR3 nucleotides are TGTGCCAGCAGTGAAGTCAGAGTAGCGGGGGGTCAGTACAATGAGCAGTTCTTC. Its protein product is CASSEVRVAGGQYNEQFF.

V is TRBV27 and J is TRBJ2-1; 11 bases map to TRBD2. V dropped 7 bases and J dropped 6; count of bases not matched to a gene: 2. The germline CDR1 and CDR2 sequences are MNHEY and SMNVEV (reference sequence). The length of the CDR3 is 13 residues. The CDR3 nucleotides are TGTGCCAGCACGGGGACTAGCGGCAATGAGCAGTTCTTC. This translates into CASTGTSGNEQFF.

The chain is built from TRBV6-5 and TRBJ1-1; 11 bases match TRBD1. V shed 4 bases, J shed 0 bases, and the junction held 10 bases outside the gene matches. Germline CDR1 and CDR2: MNHEY and SVGAGI. CDR3 length: 18 residues. CDR3 loop: CASSSKDRGRMLNTEAFF. The CDR3, as DNA: TGTGCCAGCAGTTCCAAGGACAGGGGGCGCATGCTGAACACTGAAGCTTTCTTT.

The chain links TRBV27 to TRBJ1-3, with D possibly TRBD1 on 5 matching bases. Per germline, CDR1 MNHEY and CDR2 SMNVEV (reference sequence). V shed 6 bases and J shed 3 bases, with 12 bases lying between them. The CDR3 runs to 14 residues. CDR3 protein: CASRSRQGGNTIYF. As DNA, the CDR3 is TGTGCCAGCAGATCCCGGCAGGGTGGAAACACCATATATTTT.

This clonotype was picked up a small number of times. The genes are TRBV27 and TRBJ2-7; 9 positions agree with TRBD1. The CDR3 is 16 residues long. Germline CDR1 reads MNHEY; CDR2 reads SMNVEV (reference sequence). Trimming cost V 6 bases and J 3 bases; bases outside gene matches: 12. CDR3 in DNA: TGTGCCAGCAGCCAGGGACAGGGTCCTTGGGGCTACGAGCAGTACTTC. Encoded protein: CASSQGQGPWGYEQYF.

The chain uses TRBV5-4 and TRBJ2-1; no definite D call. Germline CDR1 is SGHNT and CDR2 is YYREEE (reference sequence). The CDR3 covers 12 residues. Trimming removed 1 base at V and 7 bases at J, with 6 bases between. CDR3 amino acids: CASSLITNEQFF. In DNA form, the CDR3 reads TGTGCCAGCAGCTTGATCACGAATGAGCAGTTCTTC.

The chain uses TRBV6-4 and TRBJ2-3; TRBD2 matches at 11 bases. With 5 bases clipped from V and 4 bases from J, the junction kept 5 bases outside the gene matches. CDR3 size: 15 residues. In germline, CDR1 is MRHNA, CDR2 SNTAGT. The CDR3 region has the DNA TGTGCCAGCAGTCCAACTAGCGGGAGCGCAGATACGCAGTATTTT. Translation: CASSPTSGSADTQYF.

The V call is TRBV5-4, the J call TRBJ1-6; 12 bases line up with TRBD1. The germline CDR1 and CDR2 sequences are SGHNT and YYREEE (reference sequence). Losses at the gene ends were 4 bases for V and 10 bases for J; bases not matched to a gene: 3. CDR3 length equals 14 residues. The DNA for the CDR3 is TGTGCCAGCAGCCCGGGACAGGGGGCCTCACCCCTCCACTTT. The encoded protein is CASSPGQGASPLHF.

Only a few counts were recorded for this clonotype. The rearrangement joins TRBV18 to TRBJ2-1, with D uncertain. This CDR3 spans 16 amino acids. CDR1 and CDR2 (germline): KGHSH, LQKENI. Trimming pared 3 bases from V and 0 bases from J, leaving 12 bases between. As DNA, the CDR3 is TGTGCCAGCTCACCCCCTAGACCTAGCTCCTACAATGAGCAGTTCTTC. It yields the protein CASSPPRPSSYNEQFF.

This clonotype was found once. The junction departs from germline at one end; a sequencing error may be responsible. The CDR3 region is CVSSTWTSPGYEQYF. Written as DNA, the CDR3 is TGTGTCAGCAGCACCTGGACTAGTCCTGGTTACGAGCAGTACTTC. V and J are TRBV7-8 and TRBJ2-7, with TRBD2 matching 7 bases. Per germline, CDR1 SGHVS and CDR2 FQNEAQ. The CDR3 length is 15 residues.

This clonotype was found a few times. The gene calls are TRBV6-1 and TRBJ1-5; D ambiguous. The V and J ends lost 5 bases and 0 bases respectively, with 11 bases between them. This CDR3 is built from 15 residues. The germline V gene encodes CDR1 MNHNS and CDR2 SASEGT. The CDR3: CASSQTPYSNQPQHF. For the CDR3, the DNA is TGTGCCAGCAGTCAAACGCCTTATAGCAATCAGCCCCAGCATTTT.

This rearrangement joins TRBV7-2 to TRBJ2-7; TRBD2 agrees at 9 bases. Looked up from germline, CDR1 is SGHTA and CDR2 is FQGNSA. The CDR3 totals 16 residues. Trimming removed 3 bases from V and 1 base from J; junction bases left unmatched: 7. The CDR3 sequence: CASSFAGGGGSYEQYV. The CDR3 region has the DNA TGTGCCAGCAGCTTTGCTGGCGGGGGGGGGTCCTACGAGCAGTACGTC.